The clone carrying this TCR beta chain was detected many times. The antigen remains undetermined. The CDR3 length is 18 residues. Per germline, CDR1 MNHEY and CDR2 SVGAGI. V was trimmed by 1 base and J by 5 bases, leaving 24 bases between them. The record originates from a study of T cell repertoires in cytomegalovirus infection. TCRdb itself ran the reads through MiXCR, one entry per CDR3 protein. This sample has 65,000 to 95,000 distinct CDR3 sequences, with roughly 3.7% found just once. Overall study findings and caveats: Pooled public TCR beta family frequency picked out CMV carriers with the relevant HLA. Dominating the ex vivo response were TCR beta clonotypes that were CMV-specific and HLA-C-restricted.

The chain employs TRBV6-5 and TRBJ2-7; either TRBD1 or TRBD2 may fit D (5 bases each). Material for sequencing was PBMCs. The clonotype comes from a human donor in good health (CMV status not recorded). Some clones in this sample may be carry-over from other donors' samples. The CDR3 region is CASSYLPGPTAPLDEQYF. The CDR3 DNA reads TGTGCCAGCAGTTACTTGCCGGGGCCCACAGCCCCCCTCGACGAGCAGTACTTC.